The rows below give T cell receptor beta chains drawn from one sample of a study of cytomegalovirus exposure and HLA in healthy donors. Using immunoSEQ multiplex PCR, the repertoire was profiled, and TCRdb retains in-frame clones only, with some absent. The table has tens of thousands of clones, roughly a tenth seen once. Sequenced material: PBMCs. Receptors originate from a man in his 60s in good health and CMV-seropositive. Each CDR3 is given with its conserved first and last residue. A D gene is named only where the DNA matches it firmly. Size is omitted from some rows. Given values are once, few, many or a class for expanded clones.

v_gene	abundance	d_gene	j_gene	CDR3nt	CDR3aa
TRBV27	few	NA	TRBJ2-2	TGTGCCAGCAGTTTATCCAGGGTTGACACCGGGGAGCTGTTTTTT	CASSLSRVDTGELFF
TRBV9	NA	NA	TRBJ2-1	TGTGCCAGCAGCGTAGCTGGCGGAAATGAGCAGTTCTTC	CASSVAGGNEQFF
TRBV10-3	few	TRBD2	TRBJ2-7	TGTGCCATCAGTGAGTCGGGGAGGGCGGTCGAGCAGTACTTC	CAISESGRAVEQYF
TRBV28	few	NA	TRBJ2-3	TGTGCCAGCAGTTTATTCAATACGGGTAGTGGAGATACGCAGTATTTT	CASSLFNTGSGDTQYF
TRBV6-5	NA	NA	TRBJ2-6	TGTGCCAGCAGTTACTCACCCAGCTCTGGGGCCAACGTCCTGACTTTC	CASSYSPSSGANVLTF
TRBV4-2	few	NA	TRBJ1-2	TGTGCCAGCAGCCAAGAGGGGGGATATGGCTACACCTTC	CASSQEGGYGYTF
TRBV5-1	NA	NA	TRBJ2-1	TGCGCCAGCAGCTCCGCCCCTAGCGACTACAATGAGCAGTTCTTC	CASSSAPSDYNEQFF
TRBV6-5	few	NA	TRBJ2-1	TGTGCCAGCAGTTTGGCCAGGGATTGGAATGAGCAGTTCTTC	CASSLARDWNEQFF
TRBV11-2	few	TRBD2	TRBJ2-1	TGTGCCAGCAGCTTATATGTCCTAGCGGGGGCCTCCTACAATGAGCAGTTCTTC	CASSLYVLAGASYNEQFF
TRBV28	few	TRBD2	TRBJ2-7	TGTGCCAGCAGGAGTAGCGGGGCCTCCTACGAGCAGTACTTC	CASRSSGASYEQYF
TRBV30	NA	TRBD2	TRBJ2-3	TGTGCCTGGGGACTAGCGGGAGCAGATACGCAGTATTTT	CAWGLAGADTQYF
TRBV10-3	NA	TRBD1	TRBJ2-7	TGTGCCATCAGCCAGGACAGGGACTACGAGCAGTACTTC	CAISQDRDYEQYF
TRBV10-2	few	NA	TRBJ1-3	TGCGCCAGCAGTGAGTCGAATCAGGGGCCCGGAAACACCATATATTTT	CASSESNQGPGNTIYF
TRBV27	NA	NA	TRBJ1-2	TGTGCCAGCAGTCCGACAGCTTTCTATGGCTACACCTTC	CASSPTAFYGYTF
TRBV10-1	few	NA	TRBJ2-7	TGCGCCAGCAATGGGGCGGCCTCCTACGAGCAGTACTTC	CASNGAASYEQYF
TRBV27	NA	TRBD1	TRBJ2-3	TGTGCCAGCAGGTACCAGGGGGCTTCGCCCGATACGCAGTATTTT	CASRYQGASPDTQYF
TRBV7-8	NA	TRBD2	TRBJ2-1	TGTGCCAGCAGCTTAGCTAGCGGGGGGTGGGATGAGCAGTTCTTC	CASSLASGGWDEQFF
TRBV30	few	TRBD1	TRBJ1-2	TGTGCCTGGAGTGTTAGGACAGGGACCGGCTACACCTTC	CAWSVRTGTGYTF
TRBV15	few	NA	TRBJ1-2	TGTGCCACCAGCAGAGATTGGGGGCTGCTTTATGGCTACACCTTC	CATSRDWGLLYGYTF
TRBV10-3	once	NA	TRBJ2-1	TGTGCCATCAGTAGCGGAAAATCCTACAATGAGCAGTTCTTC	CAISSGKSYNEQFF
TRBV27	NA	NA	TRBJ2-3	TGTGCCAGCAGTTCAATAGATACGCAGTATTTT	CASSSIDTQYF
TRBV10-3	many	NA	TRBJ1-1	TGTGCCATCAGTGCCCCCGGCGGCCGGACTGAAGCTTTCTTT	CAISAPGGRTEAFF
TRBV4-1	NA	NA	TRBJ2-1	TGCGCCAGCAGCCAAGATGGGAGGGGGGGCCGTAGTGAGCAGTTCTTC	CASSQDGRGGRSEQFF
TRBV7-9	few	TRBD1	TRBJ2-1	TGTGCCAGCAGCTTAGCACAGGGGAGTAATGAGCAGTTCTTC	CASSLAQGSNEQFF
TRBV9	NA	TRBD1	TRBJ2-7	TGTGCCAGCAGCGTAGGGGGACAGGGGAGCTCCTACGAGCAGTACTTC	CASSVGGQGSSYEQYF
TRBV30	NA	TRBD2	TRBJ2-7	TGTGCCTCGTTGCTAGCGGGAGCCCACGAGCAGTACTTC	CASLLAGAHEQYF
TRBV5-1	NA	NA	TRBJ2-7	TGCGCCAGCAGCTTGGCCCAGACCGGGGTCAACTACGAGCAGTACTTC	CASSLAQTGVNYEQYF
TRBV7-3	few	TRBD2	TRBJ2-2	TGTGCCAGCGGACTAGCGACCACCGGGGAGCTGTTTTTT	CASGLATTGELFF
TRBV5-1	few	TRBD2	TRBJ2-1	TGCGCCAGCAGCCCCCCCAAGCGGGAGTTGGATGAGCAGTTCTTC	CASSPPKRELDEQFF
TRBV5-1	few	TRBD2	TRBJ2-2	TGCGCCAGCAGCCCGGGACTAGCGGTCGCGAACACCGGGGAGCTGTTTTTT	CASSPGLAVANTGELFF
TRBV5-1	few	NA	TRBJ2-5	TGCGCCAGCAGCTGGGGGACAACCGAGGAGACCCAGTACTTC	CASSWGTTEETQYF
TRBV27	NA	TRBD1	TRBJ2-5	TGTGCCAGCAGACCGGGACAGGGTATGGGAGAGACCCAGTACTTC	CASRPGQGMGETQYF
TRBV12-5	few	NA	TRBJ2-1	TGTGCTAGTGGTCGCGAATCCTACAATGAGCAGTTCTTC	CASGRESYNEQFF
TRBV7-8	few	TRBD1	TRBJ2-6	TGTGCCAGCAGCAACCTCCCGACAGGGAAGAGCTCTGGGGCCAACGTCCTGACTTTC	CASSNLPTGKSSGANVLTF
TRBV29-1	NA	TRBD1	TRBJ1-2	TGCAGCGTTACGGGACAGAACTATGGCTACACCTTC	CSVTGQNYGYTF
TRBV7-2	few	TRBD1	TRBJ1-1	TGTGCCAGCAGCCCGGACAGGGTGGGCACTGAAGCTTTCTTT	CASSPDRVGTEAFF
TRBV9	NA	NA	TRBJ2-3	TGTGCCAGCGGGGGGGGGACATTCACAGATACGCAGTATTTT	CASGGGTFTDTQYF
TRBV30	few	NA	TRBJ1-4	TGTGCCTGGAGTGGCAGGGCAACTAATGAAAAACTGTTTTTT	CAWSGRATNEKLFF
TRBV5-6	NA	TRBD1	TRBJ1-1	TGTGCCAGCAGCTACATGGACAGGGGGGAAGCTTTCTTT	CASSYMDRGEAFF
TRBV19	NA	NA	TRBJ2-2	TGTGCCAGTAGTATTTCAGGGAACACCGGGGAGCTGTTTTTT	CASSISGNTGELFF
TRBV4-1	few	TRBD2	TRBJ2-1	TGCGCCAGCAGCCAAGTGGGGACTAGCGGGAGGGGGGACAATGAGCAGTTCTTC	CASSQVGTSGRGDNEQFF
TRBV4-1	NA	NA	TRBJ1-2	TGCGCCAGCAGCCAAGATCACGGGGTCGCCGGGGGCTACACCTTC	CASSQDHGVAGGYTF
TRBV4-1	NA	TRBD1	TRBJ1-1	TGCGCCAGCAGCCAAGACGACAGGGGGAACACTGAAGCTTTCTTT	CASSQDDRGNTEAFF
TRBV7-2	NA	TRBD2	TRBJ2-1	TGTGCCAGCAGCTTAGCCCCTAGCGGGCCTGGGAATGAGCAGTTCTTC	CASSLAPSGPGNEQFF
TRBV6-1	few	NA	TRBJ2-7	TGTGCCAGCAGTGAACCCAGGGCGGAATATTCCTACGAGCAGTACTTC	CASSEPRAEYSYEQYF
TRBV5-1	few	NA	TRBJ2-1	TGCGCCAGCAGCTTGGCCCCCGCGGGACAGTTCTTTGGGAATGAGCAGTTCTTC	CASSLAPAGQFFGNEQFF
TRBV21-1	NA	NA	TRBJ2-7	TGTGCCAGCAGCAAAGTGGGTAGCGGGAGGCCCCACTCCTACGAGCAGTACTTC	CASSKVGSGRPHSYEQYF
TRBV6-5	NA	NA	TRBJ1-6	TGTGCCAGCAGCCTACCGGGTTCACCCCTCCACTTT	CASSLPGSPLHF
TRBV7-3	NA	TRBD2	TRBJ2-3	TGTGCCAGCAGCACGACTAGCGGGGCAGATACGCAGTATTTT	CASSTTSGADTQYF